Listed below are T cell receptor beta chains from one sample, sequenced in a study of beta chain features in type 1 diabetes. Method: immunoSEQ multiplex PCR; TCRdb's copy keeps in-frame clones and lacks some. The sample comprises hundreds of thousands of clones, 25% to 35% of which are singletons, and about 0.065% rests with the top ten. Sequencing used naive CD4+ T cells from blood. Source of these receptors: a man aged 18 to 30 in good health. Both conserved end residues are part of each CDR3. Fields, in order: J gene, V gene, CDR3 protein.

j_call: TRBJ2-5
v_call: TRBV29-1
cdr3_aa: CSVGGQAETQYF

j_call: TRBJ2-2
v_call: TRBV30
cdr3_aa: CAWGARGQNTGELFF

j_call: TRBJ2-2
v_call: TRBV11-2
cdr3_aa: CASSSTSGRNTGELFF

j_call: TRBJ2-1
v_call: TRBV9
cdr3_aa: CASSVGPGYEQFF

j_call: TRBJ2-2
v_call: TRBV7-6
cdr3_aa: CASSLSGPAGELFF

j_call: TRBJ2-4
v_call: TRBV6-1
cdr3_aa: CASSAWVGIQYF

j_call: TRBJ2-7
v_call: TRBV29-1
cdr3_aa: CSYQVCEQYF

j_call: TRBJ2-4
v_call: TRBV28
cdr3_aa: CASSLADRAKNIQYF

j_call: TRBJ2-3
v_call: TRBV5-5
cdr3_aa: CASSLTSGADTQYF

j_call: TRBJ1-1
v_call: TRBV30
cdr3_aa: CAWSDRIEAFF

j_call: TRBJ1-3
v_call: TRBV4-3
cdr3_aa: CASSGNGNTIYF

j_call: TRBJ2-7
v_call: TRBV25-1
cdr3_aa: CASSEAGGSYEQYF

j_call: TRBJ2-2
v_call: TRBV7-2
cdr3_aa: CASSLEIAVGFGELFF

j_call: TRBJ2-3
v_call: TRBV7-9
cdr3_aa: CASSLAQTDTQYF

j_call: TRBJ2-5
v_call: TRBV10-3
cdr3_aa: CAIADIAGARETQYF

j_call: TRBJ1-5
v_call: TRBV30
cdr3_aa: CAWSEQGSPQHF

j_call: TRBJ1-3
v_call: TRBV15
cdr3_aa: CATSRDRSGNTIYF

j_call: TRBJ2-1
v_call: TRBV4-2
cdr3_aa: CASSQVHEQFF

j_call: TRBJ2-3
v_call: TRBV5-1
cdr3_aa: CASSLTVTDTQYF

j_call: TRBJ2-4
v_call: TRBV11-2
cdr3_aa: CASSLDRGEGNIQYF

j_call: TRBJ2-3
v_call: TRBV7-8
cdr3_aa: CASSPRGRFSGDTQYF

j_call: TRBJ1-1
v_call: TRBV30
cdr3_aa: CAWSQSEAFF

j_call: TRBJ2-7
v_call: TRBV5-1
cdr3_aa: CASSLEGQVGYEQYF

j_call: TRBJ1-1
v_call: TRBV30
cdr3_aa: CAWTGGRAFF

j_call: TRBJ2-7
v_call: TRBV30
cdr3_aa: CAWSANYEQYF

j_call: TRBJ2-2
v_call: TRBV4-1
cdr3_aa: CASSQPGLLNTGELFF

j_call: TRBJ1-1
v_call: TRBV30
cdr3_aa: CAWSVEGRGEAFF

j_call: TRBJ1-5
v_call: TRBV5-1
cdr3_aa: CASSLEGANQPQHF

j_call: TRBJ2-1
v_call: TRBV6-4
cdr3_aa: CASTREGNEQFF

j_call: TRBJ1-5
v_call: TRBV7-2
cdr3_aa: CASGRRNNQPQHF

j_call: TRBJ1-1
v_call: TRBV14
cdr3_aa: CASSARRGEAFF

j_call: TRBJ2-3
v_call: TRBV4-2
cdr3_aa: CASSPRAAGTDTQYF

j_call: TRBJ2-7
v_call: TRBV20-1
cdr3_aa: CSARAESEQYF

j_call: TRBJ2-5
v_call: TRBV7-9
cdr3_aa: CASSLAIGQGLETQYF

j_call: TRBJ2-7
v_call: TRBV29-1
cdr3_aa: CSVGDKEQYF